This is a list of T cell receptor beta chains from one sample in a study of long-term antiretroviral therapy in people with HIV. The assay was immunoSEQ multiplex PCR, and TCRdb's table has in-frame clones only and misses some. Here the sample spans approximately 31,000 clones, less than 98% being singletons. Sequences were derived from unsorted PBMCs, sampled 6.9 years after starting antiretroviral therapy. These receptors all stem from a man younger than 45 with HIV. CDR3s leave out the opening cysteine and the closing phenylalanine or tryptophan.

J gene: TRBJ2-7
V gene: TRBV7-8
CDR3 protein: ASSFFPGDEQY

J gene: TRBJ1-1
V gene: TRBV4-1
CDR3 protein: ASKGGAGLTEAF

J gene: TRBJ2-7
V gene: TRBV5-1
CDR3 protein: ASSLGGPVYEQY

J gene: TRBJ1-4
V gene: TRBV19
CDR3 protein: ASSPRQGAREKLF

J gene: TRBJ2-7
V gene: TRBV15
CDR3 protein: ATSRDLGSGYEQY

J gene: TRBJ2-1
V gene: TRBV19
CDR3 protein: ASSKKWTSGGTYNEQF

J gene: TRBJ2-2
V gene: TRBV2
CDR3 protein: ASRTESTGELF

J gene: TRBJ2-1
V gene: TRBV11-1
CDR3 protein: ASSPRAGNEQF

J gene: TRBJ2-5
V gene: TRBV7-9
CDR3 protein: ASSLDLGEETQY

J gene: TRBJ1-5
V gene: TRBV28
CDR3 protein: ASSGIWQPQH

J gene: TRBJ2-1
V gene: TRBV2
CDR3 protein: ASSPGTSGGLEQF

J gene: TRBJ2-3
V gene: TRBV7-9
CDR3 protein: ASSLDRRTDTQY

J gene: TRBJ2-2
V gene: TRBV11-3
CDR3 protein: ASSLDLGGANTGELF

J gene: TRBJ2-2
V gene: TRBV7-2
CDR3 protein: ASSLSPNPGELF

J gene: TRBJ2-2
V gene: TRBV9
CDR3 protein: ASDRSDGELF

J gene: TRBJ2-3
V gene: TRBV5-4
CDR3 protein: ASSSLRGPDTQY

J gene: TRBJ2-7
V gene: TRBV11-2
CDR3 protein: ASSSTDPTYEQY

J gene: TRBJ1-1
V gene: TRBV10-3
CDR3 protein: AIRSSDRGNTEAF

J gene: TRBJ2-7
V gene: TRBV1
CDR3 protein: TSSHPGRSGRYEQY

J gene: TRBJ1-5
V gene: TRBV19
CDR3 protein: ASSPDPGQVNQPQH

J gene: TRBJ1-5
V gene: TRBV30
CDR3 protein: AWSLGQVRASQH

J gene: TRBJ2-7
V gene: TRBV7-8
CDR3 protein: ASSLRGTRRTEQY

J gene: TRBJ1-6
V gene: TRBV4-3
CDR3 protein: ASSQIGESGDSPLH

J gene: TRBJ1-1
V gene: TRBV19
CDR3 protein: ASRGDRLNTEAF

J gene: TRBJ2-7
V gene: TRBV12-5
CDR3 protein: ETGEQY

J gene: TRBJ1-5
V gene: TRBV6-5
CDR3 protein: ASSLSAAFHQPQH

J gene: TRBJ2-5
V gene: TRBV2
CDR3 protein: ASHPRPRGAQY

J gene: TRBJ1-5
V gene: TRBV10-3
CDR3 protein: ATEDREGGQPQH

J gene: TRBJ1-1
V gene: TRBV6-5
CDR3 protein: ASSYWLSRGYAEAF

J gene: TRBJ2-2
V gene: TRBV6-1
CDR3 protein: ASSEGLLTGELF

J gene: TRBJ1-2
V gene: TRBV4-3
CDR3 protein: ASSRSRVDGYT

J gene: TRBJ2-7
V gene: TRBV5-1
CDR3 protein: ASSLTLAGGEGSYEQY

J gene: TRBJ1-5
V gene: TRBV2
CDR3 protein: ASSVTGNQPQH

J gene: TRBJ2-7
V gene: TRBV6-5
CDR3 protein: ASSPSPTGGYEQY

J gene: TRBJ2-5
V gene: TRBV2
CDR3 protein: ASKWGGREGETQY

J gene: TRBJ1-1
V gene: TRBV7-3
CDR3 protein: ASSPFAGNTEAF

J gene: TRBJ2-5
V gene: TRBV10-1
CDR3 protein: ACQSVGQEETQY

J gene: TRBJ1-6
V gene: TRBV6-1
CDR3 protein: ASLPIPDSPLH

J gene: TRBJ2-3
V gene: TRBV4-2
CDR3 protein: ASSPRPREDKTDTQY

J gene: TRBJ1-1
V gene: TRBV5-5
CDR3 protein: ASSRFEDNTEAF

J gene: TRBJ1-2
V gene: TRBV18
CDR3 protein: ASSETVNSGYT

J gene: TRBJ1-3
V gene: TRBV19
CDR3 protein: ASSIGSGNTIY

J gene: TRBJ2-3
V gene: TRBV7-3
CDR3 protein: ASSLGTSSDTQY

J gene: TRBJ1-5
V gene: TRBV6-5
CDR3 protein: AALDRDDQPQH

J gene: TRBJ2-3
V gene: TRBV30
CDR3 protein: AWRGLREGRGDTQY

J gene: TRBJ2-1
V gene: TRBV6-5
CDR3 protein: ASSYRGQIVGEQF

J gene: TRBJ2-5
V gene: TRBV4-2
CDR3 protein: ASSHGGEIGGQETQY

J gene: TRBJ1-1
V gene: TRBV2
CDR3 protein: ARSLLGGNTEAF

J gene: TRBJ1-2
V gene: TRBV7-2
CDR3 protein: ASSTPTGGENGYT

J gene: TRBJ2-3
V gene: TRBV2
CDR3 protein: ASSEDGSTDTQY

J gene: TRBJ2-1
V gene: TRBV2
CDR3 protein: ANGPHSSYNEQF

J gene: TRBJ1-2
V gene: TRBV6-6
CDR3 protein: ASSYSHYGYT

J gene: TRBJ2-7
V gene: TRBV11-2
CDR3 protein: ASSLEAAYEQY

J gene: TRBJ1-1
V gene: TRBV19
CDR3 protein: ASSPLTLGPNTEAF

J gene: TRBJ2-3
V gene: TRBV4-1
CDR3 protein: ASSHRPTDVGTDTQY

J gene: TRBJ1-3
V gene: TRBV6-5
CDR3 protein: ASSYTSGSGNTIY

J gene: TRBJ1-2
V gene: TRBV5-5
CDR3 protein: ASSAAGASYGYT

J gene: TRBJ1-5
V gene: TRBV30
CDR3 protein: AWSPGGGVSQPQH

J gene: TRBJ2-5
V gene: TRBV30
CDR3 protein: AWGTEGQETQY

J gene: TRBJ1-1
V gene: TRBV19
CDR3 protein: ASSLYLNTEAF